The 24 T cell receptor beta chains presented below share a single source sample, sequenced in a study of cytomegalovirus exposure and HLA in healthy donors. Amplification used 60 Vbeta primers and 13 Jbeta primers. Produced via immunoSEQ multiplex PCR; TCRdb's table is partial and in-frame only. This sample yields more than 65,000 clones, of which about 68% are seen a single time; 6.9% belongs to the top ten. The sequencing input was PBMCs. These receptors all come from a woman aged 50 to 60 in good health and CMV-seropositive.

This clone was seen a few times. This sequence joins TRBV4-1 and TRBJ1-1; 9 bases line up with TRBD1. There are 15 residues in the CDR3. Germline CDR1 MGHRA, CDR2 YSYEKL. Germline trimming cut 1 base from V and 8 bases from J; bases unmatched to any gene: 8. CDR3 amino acids: CASSQGIGQGIEAFF. CDR3 DNA sequence: TGCGCCAGCAGCCAAGGAATAGGACAGGGGATCGAAGCTTTCTTT.

The chain couples TRBV6-4 to TRBJ2-2, with TRBD2 identical over 7 bases. Per the germline V gene, CDR1 is MRHNA and CDR2 is SNTAGT. Trimming took 0 bases from V and 7 from J; bases not matched to a gene: 5. The CDR3 extends over 15 amino acids. The CDR3 is CASSDSRASGGELFF. The CDR3 nucleotides read TGTGCCAGCAGTGACTCTCGGGCTAGCGGCGGGGAGCTGTTTTTT.

The chain uses TRBV10-3 and TRBJ2-7, with a possible D match to TRBD2 (6 bases). Germline CDR1 reads ENHRY; CDR2 reads SYGVKD. CDR3 length: 13 residues. V was clipped by 11 bases and J by 2 bases, with 16 bases between them. The CDR3 here is CALARDRTYEQYV. The CDR3, as DNA: TGTGCCTTGGCGCGGGACCGGACCTACGAGCAGTACGTC.

This chain links TRBV11-2 with TRBJ1-3; D not certain. Germline CDR1 and CDR2: SGHAT and FQNNGV. CDR3 size: 15 residues. The V end lost 0 bases, the J end lost 3 bases, and 9 bases lay between the germline ends. DNA for the CDR3: TGTGCCAGCAGCTTAGAAAGGCGGCTTGGAAACACCATATATTTT. Translating it yields CASSLERRLGNTIYF.

This sequence joins TRBV4-1 and TRBJ2-5, with 8 positions matching TRBD2. The germline V gene has CDR1 MGHRA and CDR2 YSYEKL. The ends lost 4 bases at V and 4 bases at J; junction bases unmatched: 14. The length of the CDR3 is 17 residues. The DNA of the CDR3 is TGCGCCAGCAGCCCCGTTAGAGATAGCGGGGATTCAGAGACCCAGTACTTC. This codes for CASSPVRDSGDSETQYF.

This clone occurred once. The gene calls are TRBV6-6 and TRBJ1-2; 9 bases align to TRBD1. The CDR3 sequence is 14 residues long. Germline lookup yields CDR1 MNHNY and CDR2 SVGAGI (reference sequence). The trim removed 6 bases at V and 3 bases at J, leaving 5 bases unmatched. DNA of the CDR3: TGTGCCAGCAGCATTAGGACAGGGGACTATGGCTACACCTTC. As protein: CASSIRTGDYGYTF.

The V call is TRBV5-4, the J call TRBJ2-2; the match to TRBD2 covers 7 bases. Germline CDR1 reads SGHNT; CDR2 reads YYREEE (reference sequence). J lost 1 base, V lost 7 bases, and 1 base had no gene match. This CDR3 is 13 amino acids long. The CDR3 DNA reads TGTGCCAGCCGGGGGGAGAACACCGGGGAGCTGTTTTTT. Its protein is CASRGENTGELFF.

The chain uses TRBV9 and TRBJ2-7, with D possibly matching TRBD1 (5 bases). Germline values: CDR1 SGDLS, CDR2 YYNGEE. V lost 0 bases, J lost 3 bases, and 13 bases lay in between. This CDR3 spans 15 amino acids. The CDR3 coding sequence is TGTGCCAGCAGCGTAGAGGGGAAATTAGGCTACGAGCAGTACTTC. Its translation: CASSVEGKLGYEQYF.

This clone was counted once. The chain recombines TRBV9 with TRBJ1-1; 9 bases are shared with TRBD1. This CDR3 has 15 residues. The germline CDR1 and CDR2 sequences are SGDLS and YYNGEE. The trim removed 4 bases at V and 3 bases at J, leaving 7 bases unmatched. CDR3 sequence reads: CASSPRTGVHTEAFF. DNA of the CDR3: TGTGCCAGCAGCCCGCGGACAGGGGTGCACACTGAAGCTTTCTTT.

The chain recombines TRBV10-1 with TRBJ1-1, with TRBD1 as a possible D gene (5 bases). Deletions cut 2 bases from V and 0 bases from J, with 7 bases between. CDR1 is WNHNN and CDR2 is SYGVQD in the germline V gene (reference sequence). This CDR3 spans 14 amino acids. The CDR3 bases are TGCGCCAGCAGTGAGGACAGCATGAACACTGAAGCTTTCTTT. Translating gives CASSEDSMNTEAFF.

The J gene is TRBJ2-7, the V gene TRBV27; no definite D call. In germline, CDR1 is MNHEY, CDR2 SMNVEV (reference sequence). There are 8 residues in the CDR3. CDR3 sequence reads: CGLGEQYV. The CDR3 nucleotides read TGTGGGTTGGGCGAGCAGTACGTC.

This clone was picked up a small number of times. The DNA of the CDR3 is TGTGCCAGCACAGTGAGGTACCAAGAGACCCAGTACTTC. It yields the protein CASTVRYQETQYF. The genes are TRBV2 and TRBJ2-5, with D hard to call. Germline V gene sequence: CDR1 SNHLY, CDR2 FYNNEI. V lost 7 bases, J lost 0 bases, and 9 bases lay in between. The CDR3 runs 13 residues.

The chain recombines TRBV5-6 with TRBJ2-7, with D perhaps matching TRBD1 (7 bases). The CDR3 consists of 15 residues. Germline CDR1 and CDR2: SGHDT and YYEEEE. Trimming cost V 4 bases and J 2 bases, with 16 bases left between them. CDR3 bases: TGTGCCAGCAGCCTACAGGGGAGGAGGACCTACGAGCAGTACTTC. It yields the protein CASSLQGRRTYEQYF.

The V and J genes are TRBV21-1 and TRBJ2-7; the tabulated D call, TRBD2, remains unverified against the DNA. TRBV21-1 is a pseudogene. The CDR3 consists of 15 residues. The CDR3 is CASSKGLPRSSEQYV. CDR3 nucleotides: TGTGCCAGCAGCAAAGGACTCCCCCGGAGCAGCGAGCAGTACGTC.

This clone was recorded a few times. This sequence joins TRBV6-1 and TRBJ1-4; tentative D call: TRBD1 (5 bases). This CDR3 region has 14 residues. The germline V and J ends were trimmed by 5 bases and 5 bases, with 12 bases remaining between them. Germline V lookup: CDR1 MNHNS, CDR2 SASEGT. The CDR3 spells CASSSGGENEKLFF. In nucleotides, the CDR3 is TGTGCCAGCAGTTCCGGGGGAGAAAATGAAAAACTGTTTTTT.

This clone has just a few counts. V usage is TRBV7-9 and J usage is TRBJ2-7; TRBD2 is a possible D gene (6 bases). The V end was cut by 7 bases, the J end by 0 bases, with 10 bases between. CDR3 length equals 13 residues. The germline CDR1 and CDR2 sequences are SEHNR and FQNEAQ (reference sequence). CDR3 loop: CASNSGSSYEQYV. The CDR3 DNA reads as TGTGCCAGCAATTCCGGGAGCTCCTACGAGCAGTACGTC.

The CDR3 sequence: CASTHRSRQGALQETQYF. In nucleotides, the CDR3 is TGTGCCAGCACCCACCGGAGTCGACAGGGGGCCCTGCAAGAGACCCAGTACTTC. The J gene is TRBJ2-5, the V gene TRBV2; 10 bases agree with TRBD1. This CDR3 region has 18 residues. V was pared by 7 bases and J by 2 bases, with 16 bases of the junction left unmatched. Germline CDR1 and CDR2: SNHLY and FYNNEI.

This clone was picked up one time. V gene TRBV1 combines with J gene TRBJ1-2. TRBV1 is reported as a pseudogene. CDR3 length: 18 residues. CDR3 sequence: CTSSQDLVRGFFAGGYTF. In nucleotides, the CDR3 is TGCACCAGCAGCCAAGATCTAGTCCGGGGATTTTTCGCTGGTGGCTACACCTTC.

The chain employs TRBV7-9 and TRBJ2-5, with a weak D call TRBD2 (6 bases). Per the germline V gene, CDR1 is SEHNR and CDR2 is FQNEAQ (reference sequence). V shed 3 bases and J shed 5 bases, with 10 bases lying between them. The CDR3 totals 13 residues. The chain's CDR3 is CASSFPAGETQYF. CDR3 bases: TGTGCCAGCAGCTTTCCTGCGGGGGAGACCCAGTACTTC.

The chain links TRBV7-6 to TRBJ2-3; 11 bases are shared with TRBD2. The germline gives CDR1 SGHVS, CDR2 FNYEAQ. Trimming cost V 5 bases and J 5 bases; bases outside gene matches: 9. This CDR3 has 16 amino acids. CDR3 amino acids: CASSPFSSGGLDTQYF. The CDR3 nucleotides are TGTGCCAGCAGCCCCTTCTCTAGCGGGGGGCTAGATACGCAGTATTTT.

The rearrangement links TRBV28 to TRBJ1-1, with D uncertain. Deletions cut 4 bases from V and 3 bases from J, with 15 bases between. Germline CDR1 and CDR2: MDHEN and SYDVKM. There are 15 residues in the CDR3. In DNA, the CDR3 is TGTGCCAGCAGTTCTCCCGGACTTCGGGACACTGAAGCTTTCTTT. Its translation: CASSSPGLRDTEAFF.

V gene TRBV7-2 combines with J gene TRBJ2-5; maybe TRBD1 (6 bases). The CDR3 has 11 residues. Germline V gene lookup returns CDR1 SGHTA and CDR2 FQGNSA. The V and J ends lost 5 bases and 13 bases respectively, with 14 bases between them. CDR3 region: CASSAQGILYF. CDR3 DNA: TGTGCCAGCAGCGCACAGGGCATTTTGTACTTC.

This chain joins TRBV6-5 and TRBJ1-1, with D possibly being TRBD1 (6 bases). V lost 2 bases and J lost 3, with 16 bases in between. In germline, CDR1 is MNHEY, CDR2 SVGAGI. This CDR3 is built from 16 residues. CDR3 residues: CASSYSFGTLYTEAFF. The CDR3 DNA reads TGTGCCAGCAGTTACAGTTTTGGGACACTTTACACTGAAGCTTTCTTT.

CDR3 DNA sequence: TGTGCCAGCAGACCTCAGGGGGGTTACGGCACTGAAGCTTTCTTT. Residues: CASRPQGGYGTEAFF. The chain has TRBV28 and TRBJ1-1, with 7 nucleotides matching TRBD1. Losses at the gene ends were 6 bases for V and 4 bases for J; bases not matched to a gene: 11. The CDR3 loop spans 15 amino acids. Germline CDR1 reads MDHEN; CDR2 reads SYDVKM.